The T cell receptor beta chain under discussion was sequenced for a study of cytotoxic CD8 clonotypes in ibrutinib-treated CLL. General observations from the study: Shared public clonotypes were rare, and on treatment they either got smaller or stayed the same. The study found baseline clonality above age-matched healthy donors, tracking circulating CD8+ T-cell counts. Increased clonality at ibrutinib response gave way to a return toward baseline at progression.

Profiled with immunoSEQ multiplex PCR; TCRdb holds only in-frame clones, not every one. Of about 200,000 clones in the sample, over 65% were seen once. V lost 3 bases, J lost 3 bases, and 12 bases lay in between. CDR3 length: 15 residues. CDR1 and CDR2 from the germline V gene are MNHNS and SASEGT. This clone has more than one count but fewer than ten. Its target is not known. As input for TCR beta libraries, around 2.1 micrograms of genomic DNA came from cryopreserved PBMCs. The clonotype was recovered from a human donor with chronic lymphocytic leukemia. The chain recombines TRBV6-1 with TRBJ1-5; D gene ambiguous. The specimen was PBMCs, collected after 12 months of ibrutinib treatment. The CDR3 sequence: CASSDDRRLNQPQHF. The CDR3 bases are TGTGCCAGCAGTGACGACCGCCGACTCAATCAGCCCCAGCATTTT.